This T cell receptor (beta chain) came from a study of T cells in women clearing cervical HPV infection. Background on the study: Cases: HPV16-related CIN3 or worse on histology, 2 invasive cancers. For cases, blood was sampled a median approximately 150 days after lesion detection, interquartile range roughly 80 to 220 days.

A word on this clone: The read terminates 3 residues ahead of where the CDR3 ends, so the germline J gene completes it.

The CDR3 contains 15 residues. From germline, CDR1 is MGHRA and CDR2 YSYEKL. Trimming left V 0 bases short and J 2 bases short, with 10 bases between. Each participant carried one incident cervical HPV16 infection only. TCR beta CDR3 amplified by multiplex PCR from roughly 1,100 ng genomic DNA. The assay was immunoSEQ multiplex PCR, and TCRdb's table has in-frame clones only and misses some. The repertoire table contains 44,000 or so clones. Sequencing was performed on blood buffy coat. The source is a woman between 18 and 70 years old with a cervical HPV16 infection that either progressed to CIN3+ or cleared (not recorded which). The rearrangement links TRBV4-1 to TRBJ1-2, with D hard to call. The CDR3 bases that were read are TGCGCCAGCAGCCAAGATCCGGGGAAAAACTATGGC. Translating it yields CASSQDPGKNYG. The whole CDR3 protein reads CASSQDPGKNYGYTF.